This T cell receptor beta chain was captured in a study of blood T cell repertoires in COVID-19. The CDR3 contains 17 residues. Looked up from germline, CDR1 is MNHEY and CDR2 is SVGEGT. V gave up 6 bases and J gave up 2 bases; unmatched junction bases: 15. Data came from immunoSEQ multiplex PCR; TCRdb stores just in-frame clones and leaves some out. The sample holds 200,000 to 300,000 clones, 86% seen once. Sequencing was performed on PBMCs or T cells enriched from blood (not recorded which). The chain has TRBV6-2 or TRBV6-3 and TRBJ1-2; 7 bases are a match to TRBD1. The sequence was collected from a woman aged 45 to 65 who had recovered from COVID-19. CDR3 in amino acids: CASSLGGGGAGNYGYTF. The CDR3 DNA follows: TGTGCCAGCAGCTTGGGAGGAGGGGGCGCCGGGAACTATGGCTACACCTTC.